The 13 T cell receptor beta chains below come from one sample, sequenced in a study of blood T cell repertoires in COVID-19. Measured with immunoSEQ multiplex PCR; TCRdb has only the in-frame clones, and not every one. The sample lists a few hundred thousand clones; about nine tenths were seen once. Input material: PBMCs or T cells enriched from blood (not recorded which). These receptors came from a young man who had recovered from COVID-19.

The count of this clone is one. V usage is TRBV3-1 (or the pseudogene TRBV3-2) and J usage is TRBJ1-6; 7 bases line up with TRBD1. Unmatched junction bases numbered 5, after V lost 4 bases and J lost 8 bases. CDR3 length: 14 amino acids. In germline, CDR1 is LGHDT, CDR2 YNNKEL (reference sequence). CDR3: CASSRRGSDSPLHF. The CDR3 DNA sequence: TGTGCCAGCAGCCGCAGGGGGAGTGATTCACCCCTCCACTTT.

The genes are TRBV18 and TRBJ2-2, with D possibly TRBD1 on 6 matching bases. The V end lost 0 bases, the J end lost 2 bases, and 10 bases lay between the germline ends. The CDR3 loop spans 16 amino acids. Germline CDR1 reads KGHSH; CDR2 reads LQKENI. The CDR3 reads CASSPPAGVNTGELFF. The CDR3 DNA follows: TGTGCCAGCTCACCACCCGCAGGGGTAAACACCGGGGAGCTGTTTTTT.

This chain connects TRBV10-2 to TRBJ2-1, with TRBD2 matching 14 bases. This CDR3 has 16 residues. CDR1 is WSHSY, CDR2 SAAADI, per germline. V lost 4 bases and J lost 9; bases outside the gene matches: 8. The CDR3 is CASSGRGLAGAGEQFF. CDR3 nucleotide sequence: TGCGCCAGCAGTGGTAGGGGACTAGCGGGGGCGGGTGAGCAGTTCTTC.

In this sample, this clone turned up a few times. This rearrangement joins TRBV30 to TRBJ2-1, with a possible D match to TRBD2 (5 bases). The germline CDR1 and CDR2 sequences are GTSNPN and SVGIG (reference sequence). This CDR3 comprises 15 residues. Deletions cut 0 bases from V and 6 bases from J, with 15 bases between. This CDR3 reads CAWSVGVPLRNEQFF. The CDR3 nucleotides are TGTGCCTGGAGTGTCGGGGTTCCCCTACGCAATGAGCAGTTCTTC.

This rearrangement joins TRBV2 to TRBJ1-3, with 12 bases aligning to TRBD1. The ends lost 2 bases at V and 1 base at J; junction bases unmatched: 6. CDR1 is SNHLY, CDR2 FYNNEI, per germline. The CDR3 totals 18 residues. CDR3 sequence (DNA): TGTGCCAGCAGTGAACTTCCGGGACAGGGGGCATCTGGAAACACCATATATTTT. Protein sequence: CASSELPGQGASGNTIYF.

The chain joins TRBV5-1 to TRBJ1-2; D is possibly TRBD1 (5 bases). The germline gives CDR1 SGHRS, CDR2 YFSETQ. CDR3 length: 13 residues. V dropped 4 bases and J dropped 4 bases, with 11 bases sitting between them. In nucleotides, the CDR3 is TGCGCCAGCAGCCCGGCGGGGGTCTATGGCTACACCTTC. Its protein is CASSPAGVYGYTF.

This chain joins TRBV3-1 (or the pseudogene TRBV3-2) and TRBJ2-2, with TRBD1 identical over 12 bases. CDR3 length: 16 residues. Germline trimming cut 4 bases from V and 4 bases from J; bases unmatched to any gene: 4. Germline V CDR1 and CDR2: LGHDT, YNNKEL (reference sequence). CDR3 sequence: CASSPGQGALTGELFF. The CDR3 nucleotides are TGTGCCAGCAGCCCGGGACAGGGGGCGCTCACCGGGGAGCTGTTTTTT.

The chain recombines TRBV5-1 with TRBJ1-6; TRBD1 is a possible D gene (6 bases). The V gene's germline CDR1 is SGHRS and CDR2 YFSETQ. The CDR3 has 13 residues. V lost 2 bases to trimming and J lost 11 bases, with 11 bases between them. The CDR3 DNA is TGCGCCAGCAGCTTTCGGGGGGCACCACCCCTCCACTTT. As protein: CASSFRGAPPLHF.

The chain couples TRBV18 to TRBJ1-1; TRBD1 might be the D (5 bases). The V gene's germline CDR1 is KGHSH and CDR2 LQKENI. Trimming removed 3 bases from V and 5 bases from J, with 10 bases in between. The CDR3 length is 13 residues. Here the CDR3 DNA reads TGTGCCAGCTCACCTCAGGGTGATACTGAAGCTTTCTTT. It encodes CASSPQGDTEAFF.

The chain has TRBV18 and TRBJ1-1, with TRBD1 as a possible D gene (6 bases). The CDR3 sequence is 13 residues long. V shed 6 bases and J shed 7 bases, with 15 bases lying between them. The V gene's germline CDR1 is KGHSH and CDR2 LQKENI. The CDR3 nucleotides read TGTGCCAGCTCCGCCGGACAGTTGGGTGAAGCTTTCTTT. This sequence encodes CASSAGQLGEAFF.

Written as DNA, the CDR3 is TGCGCCAGCAGCCCGGCGGGGGCCGGCGGGGAGCTGTTTTTT. Translation gives CASSPAGAGGELFF. V usage is TRBV5-1 and J usage is TRBJ2-2, with a tentative D call TRBD2 (7 bases). The CDR3 consists of 14 residues. V was pared by 4 bases and J by 7 bases, with 14 bases between. Germline V gene sequence: CDR1 SGHRS, CDR2 YFSETQ.

This clone was seen a single time. This sequence joins TRBV3-1 (or the pseudogene TRBV3-2) and TRBJ2-5, with a weak D call TRBD1 (5 bases). V shed 3 bases and J shed 1 base, with 12 bases lying between them. CDR1 and CDR2 (germline): LGHDT, YNNKEL (reference sequence). The CDR3 contains 15 residues. CDR3 in DNA: TGTGCCAGCAGCCAGTCGGGCAGGGCCCAAGAGACCCAGTACTTC. Its protein is CASSQSGRAQETQYF.

This clone was observed a single time. The rearrangement links TRBV5-1 to TRBJ2-7; the D is unclear. The CDR3 is made up of 15 amino acids. Trimming left V 1 base short and J 5 bases short, with 16 bases between. In germline, CDR1 is SGHRS, CDR2 YFSETQ. DNA of the CDR3: TGCGCCAGCAGCTTGCTGACGGCCGGGTTCAACGAGCAGTACTTC. Residues: CASSLLTAGFNEQYF.